Presented here are 29 T cell receptor beta chains from one specimen sequenced in a study of blood T cell repertoires in COVID-19. Some clones are missing from TCRdb's copy, which holds only in-frame ones; the method was immunoSEQ multiplex PCR. This sample yields 200,000 to 300,000 clones, of which approximately 88% are seen a single time; approximately 0.7% belongs to the top ten. Material for sequencing was peripheral blood. The receptors derive from a human donor in a cohort sampled during active COVID-19.

This clone was seen only a few times. CDR3 sequence (DNA): TGTGCCAGCAGTTACTCGGAGCAGGGGAAGTACTTC. It is translated as CASSYSEQGKYF. This chain links TRBV6-6 with TRBJ2-7, with D maybe TRBD1 (6 bases). Trimming left V 0 bases short and J 11 bases short, with 11 bases between. The CDR3 is 12 amino acids. Per the germline V gene, CDR1 is MNHNY and CDR2 is SVGAGI (reference sequence).

The rearrangement joins TRBV6-6 to TRBJ2-7; tentative D call: TRBD2 (6 bases). The CDR3 length is 15 residues. The V end was cut by 4 bases, the J end by 3 bases, with 16 bases between. Germline V CDR1 and CDR2: MNHNY, SVGAGI (reference sequence). The CDR3 bases are TGTGCCAGCAGTTCCGCGGCGGGATCGGACTACGAGCAGTACTTC. This encodes CASSSAAGSDYEQYF.

The V and J genes are TRBV4-1 and TRBJ1-1, with TRBD1 matching 7 bases. The CDR3 runs 15 residues. Germline CDR1 and CDR2: MGHRA and YSYEKL. V was pared by 3 bases and J by 3 bases, with 7 bases of the junction left unmatched. The CDR3 reads CASSHIGTADTEAFF. The CDR3 DNA reads as TGCGCCAGCAGCCATATCGGGACAGCCGACACTGAAGCTTTCTTT.

The chain carries TRBV9 and TRBJ2-1, with 7 bases aligning to TRBD2. V lost 4 bases to trimming and J lost 4 bases; unmatched junction nucleotides: 8. The CDR3 has 15 amino acids. CDR1 is SGDLS, CDR2 YYNGEE, per germline. In DNA, the CDR3 is TGTGCCAGCAGCCCCGGTATAGCGGGTTACAATGAGCAGTTCTTC. Amino acids: CASSPGIAGYNEQFF.

The chain combines TRBV30 with TRBJ2-1, with 11 positions matching TRBD2. Germline V gene data show CDR1 as GTSNPN and CDR2 as SVGIG (reference sequence). Trimming removed 5 bases from V and 7 bases from J; junction bases left unmatched: 10. The CDR3 sequence is 15 residues long. CDR3 nucleotide sequence: TGTGCCTGGGGGCCAAAACTAGCGGGAGCAAATGAGCAGTTCTTC. This gives the protein CAWGPKLAGANEQFF.

The chain carries TRBV3-1 (or the pseudogene TRBV3-2) and TRBJ2-7; TRBD2 matches at 7 bases. In germline, CDR1 is LGHDT, CDR2 YNNKEL (reference sequence). V lost 0 bases, J lost 6 bases, and 11 bases stayed unmatched. The CDR3 contains 16 residues. CDR3 nucleotide sequence: TGTGCCAGCAGCCAAGATTTTAGGACTAGTCGGAGCGAGCAGTACTTC. This translates into CASSQDFRTSRSEQYF.

V is TRBV5-1 and J is TRBJ2-3; weak D call: TRBD1 (6 bases). Germline V gives CDR1 SGHRS, CDR2 YFSETQ. This CDR3 comprises 15 residues. V was cut by 3 bases and J by 3 bases, with 14 bases left in between. CDR3 DNA sequence: TGCGCCAGCAGCTCAGGACAGCTAAAAACAGATACGCAGTATTTT. Translated: CASSSGQLKTDTQYF.

V is TRBV6-2 or TRBV6-3 and J is TRBJ2-7; possible D gene TRBD2, 6 bases. CDR3 length: 18 amino acids. V lost 2 bases and J lost 1, with 21 bases in between. Germline V lookup: CDR1 MNHEY, CDR2 SVGEGT. In DNA, the CDR3 is TGTGCCAGCAGTTACCCTCGCCCAGATTTTAGCGGATCCTACGAGCAGTACTTC. Its protein product is CASSYPRPDFSGSYEQYF.

This clone showed up just once. The CDR3 here is CASSLVGRGDGGYTF. In DNA form, the CDR3 reads TGCGCCAGCAGCTTGGTTGGCAGGGGAGACGGCGGCTACACCTTC. The rearrangement uses TRBV5-1 and TRBJ1-2; D is perhaps TRBD1 (6 bases). V was cut by 0 bases and J by 8 bases, with 17 bases left in between. The CDR3 runs 15 residues. Germline loops: CDR1 SGHRS, CDR2 YFSETQ.

The CDR3 DNA reads TGTGCCAGCAGTCCTAGTCACACTGAAGCTTTCTTT. It specifies CASSPSHTEAFF. The chain couples TRBV12-3 or TRBV12-4 to TRBJ1-1; no definite D call. Trimming removed 5 bases from V and 3 bases from J, with 7 bases in between. This CDR3 is built from 12 residues.

The rearrangement links TRBV28 to TRBJ1-2; D might be TRBD1 (5 bases). Trimming left V 6 bases short and J 0 bases short, with 20 bases between. Germline lookup yields CDR1 MDHEN and CDR2 SYDVKM. The CDR3 covers 17 residues. The CDR3, as DNA: TGTGCCAGCAGCCCCCCCTTGGGGCAGGGTACTAACTATGGCTACACCTTC. It codes for CASSPPLGQGTNYGYTF.

The chain couples TRBV3-1 (or the pseudogene TRBV3-2) to TRBJ1-2; 7 bases agree with TRBD1. The germline V gene encodes CDR1 LGHDT and CDR2 YNNKEL (reference sequence). After removal of 0 bases from V and 5 bases from J, the junction contained 3 bases not matched to a gene. This CDR3 spans 14 amino acids. CDR3 in amino acids: CASSQDNRGYGYTF. Written as DNA, the CDR3 is TGTGCCAGCAGCCAAGATAACAGGGGTTATGGCTACACCTTC.

The chain links TRBV5-1 to TRBJ2-7; the D gene is possibly TRBD2 (6 bases). The CDR3 length is 15 residues. Trimming cost V 1 base and J 1 base, with 12 bases left between them. Germline lookup yields CDR1 SGHRS and CDR2 YFSETQ. This CDR3 is CASSLFPGDSYEQYF. CDR3 DNA sequence: TGCGCCAGCAGCTTGTTTCCGGGAGATTCCTACGAGCAGTACTTC. The whole variable domain, remainder taken from reference TRBV5-1 and TRBJ2-7, is KAGVTQTPRYLIKTRGQQVTLSCSPISGHRSVSWYQQTPGQGLQFLFEYFSETQRNKGNFPGRFSGRQFSNSRSEMNVSTLELGDSALYLCASSLFPGDSYEQYFGPGTRLTVT.

The chain carries TRBV30 and TRBJ1-2, with D possibly matching TRBD1 (5 bases). Trimming took 7 bases from V and 4 from J, leaving 16 bases between them. This CDR3 is 13 amino acids long. Germline CDR1 reads GTSNPN; CDR2 reads SVGIG (reference sequence). This CDR3 reads CAYSRGESYGYTF. Here the CDR3 DNA reads TGTGCCTACAGTCGGGGGGAGAGCTATGGCTACACCTTC.

V usage is TRBV14 and J usage is TRBJ2-7; D gene ambiguous. The CDR3 has 14 amino acids. CDR1 SGHDN and CDR2 FVKESK come from the germline V gene. Between the trimmed V and J ends, which lost 1 base and 7 bases, there was a span of 14 bases. The CDR3 DNA sequence: TGTGCCAGCAGCCAAGCGCGTAATTCGAGGGAGCAGTACTTC. Translation: CASSQARNSREQYF.

The chain is built from TRBV4-2 and TRBJ1-5; no clear D gene. There are 15 residues in the CDR3. Germline V gene sequence: CDR1 LGHNA, CDR2 YNFKEQ. The V and J ends lost 0 bases and 6 bases respectively, with 12 bases between them. For the CDR3, the DNA is TGTGCCAGCAGCCAAGATCTTTTAATCCCTCAGCCCCAGCATTTT. Protein: CASSQDLLIPQPQHF.

The rearrangement joins TRBV7-2 to TRBJ2-1; D is possibly TRBD1 (5 bases). Germline values: CDR1 SGHTA, CDR2 FQGNSA. The CDR3 extends over 16 amino acids. The V gene lost 2 bases and the J gene lost 7 bases, with 18 bases spanning the gap. The CDR3, as DNA: TGTGCCAGCAGCTTAAGGGGTCGCACAGCCTCGAATGAGCAGTTCTTC. Its translation: CASSLRGRTASNEQFF.

This chain joins TRBV7-9 and TRBJ1-4, with D uncertain. The CDR3 totals 17 residues. Germline-derived CDR1 and CDR2 are SEHNR and FQNEAQ (reference sequence). V was cut by 5 bases and J by 4 bases, with 20 bases left in between. Here the CDR3 reads CASSPRNELNGNEKLFF. The CDR3 coding sequence is TGTGCCAGCAGCCCCCGTAATGAGTTGAATGGTAATGAAAAACTGTTTTTT.

The chain couples TRBV21-1 to TRBJ1-2; TRBD1, the table's D call, was not compared with the DNA. TRBV21-1 is given as a pseudogene. The CDR3 contains 22 residues. The DNA for the CDR3 is TGTGCCAGCAGCAAAGACCTAATCGACGCAGGTAAAATATCTGATACATATAATGGCTACACCTTC. Protein: CASSKDLIDAGKISDTYNGYTF.

CDR3: CAISDRGRDSPLHF. The CDR3, as DNA: TGTGCCATCAGTGACAGGGGGCGCGACTCACCCCTCCACTTT. J is TRBJ1-6 and V is TRBV10-3; 8 nucleotides align to TRBD1. Unmatched junction bases numbered 5, after V lost 3 bases and J lost 10 bases. CDR3 length: 14 amino acids. Germline CDR1 and CDR2: ENHRY and SYGVKD.

This chain joins TRBV11-2 and TRBJ1-1; D is perhaps TRBD1 (6 bases). Looked up from germline, CDR1 is SGHAT and CDR2 is FQNNGV. The CDR3 loop spans 18 amino acids. Trimming shortened V by 1 base and J by 1 base, and 19 bases separated the two germline ends. The CDR3: CASSLGGSGGRWNTEAFF. CDR3 nucleotide sequence: TGTGCCAGCAGCTTAGGGGGTTCGGGGGGCAGATGGAACACTGAAGCTTTCTTT.

V usage is TRBV9 and J usage is TRBJ2-7; 7 positions agree with TRBD1. Germline CDR1 is SGDLS and CDR2 is YYNGEE. V was clipped by 1 base and J by 2 bases; unmatched bases: 3. The length of the CDR3 is 14 residues. The CDR3, as DNA: TGTGCCAGCAGCGTAAGAGGACAGGCCTACGAGCAGTACTTC. Encoded protein: CASSVRGQAYEQYF.

V gene TRBV6-6 combines with J gene TRBJ2-2; perhaps TRBD2 as D (5 bases). Germline V gene sequence: CDR1 MNHNY, CDR2 SVGAGI (reference sequence). The CDR3 spans 15 residues. Between the trimmed V and J ends, which lost 7 bases and 0 bases, there was a span of 12 bases. CDR3 region: CASTWSGANTGELFF. In DNA, the CDR3 is TGTGCCAGCACCTGGAGCGGAGCGAACACCGGGGAGCTGTTTTTT.

The J gene is TRBJ1-1, the V gene TRBV12-5; TRBD1 is a possible D gene (6 bases). CDR3 size: 16 residues. Per the germline V gene, CDR1 is LGHNT and CDR2 is FRNRAP. V lost 6 bases, J lost 11 bases, and 28 bases lay in between. The CDR3 DNA reads as TGTGCTAGTGGCTCAACCTTAGGCGGGGGGGCAGCGGCGGCTTTCTTT. This gives the protein CASGSTLGGGAAAAFF. The full variable domain, with the rest looked up from reference TRBV12-5 and TRBJ1-1, is DARVTQTPRHKVTEMGQEVTMRCQPILGHNTVFWYRQTMMQGLELLAYFRNRAPLDDSGMPKDRFSAEMPDATLATLKIQPSEPRDSAVYFCASGSTLGGGAAAAFFGQGTRLTVV.

The chain couples TRBV6-1 to TRBJ2-7; 9 bases are shared with TRBD1. CDR1 MNHNS and CDR2 SASEGT come from the germline V gene. This CDR3 has 15 amino acids. V lost 2 bases, J lost 10 bases, and 12 bases stayed unmatched. In DNA form, the CDR3 reads TGTGCCAGCAGTGAACCACCGGGACAGGGAGTTCCTCAGTACTTC. Protein sequence: CASSEPPGQGVPQYF.

V usage is TRBV19 and J usage is TRBJ1-1; 10 positions match TRBD1. CDR1 and CDR2 from the germline V gene are LNHDA and SQIVND (reference sequence). This CDR3 region has 14 residues. With 5 bases clipped from V and 4 bases from J, the junction kept 4 bases outside the gene matches. The DNA of the CDR3 is TGTGCCAGTAGTGCCCGGACAGGGGGCACTGAAGCTTTCTTT. The encoded protein is CASSARTGGTEAFF.

J is TRBJ2-7 and V is TRBV19; tentative D call: TRBD1 (5 bases). Deletions cut 5 bases from V and 5 bases from J, with 19 bases between. This CDR3 has 15 amino acids. The germline gives CDR1 LNHDA, CDR2 SQIVND (reference sequence). In DNA, the CDR3 is TGTGCCAGTAGTGCACAGGCCCCAGGGTGGAACGAGCAGTACTTC. This sequence encodes CASSAQAPGWNEQYF.

Only a few counts were recorded for this clone. The chain combines TRBV29-1 with TRBJ2-7; 10 positions match TRBD1. Losses at the gene ends were 1 base for V and 5 bases for J; bases not matched to a gene: 5. The germline V gene has CDR1 SQVTM and CDR2 ANQGSEA. The CDR3 runs to 14 residues. The CDR3 DNA is TGCAGCGTTGAAGGTCGGACAGGGGGTGACGAGCAGTACTTC. As protein: CSVEGRTGGDEQYF.

The chain's CDR3 is CASSLGTGTYEQYF. The CDR3 DNA is TGTGCCAGCAGCCTGGGGACAGGGACCTACGAGCAGTACTTC. The rearrangement links TRBV5-8 to TRBJ2-7; TRBD1 matches 9 bases. After removal of 4 bases from V and 2 bases from J, the junction contained 4 bases not matched to a gene. Germline CDR1 SGHTS, CDR2 YDEGEE. The CDR3 loop spans 14 amino acids.